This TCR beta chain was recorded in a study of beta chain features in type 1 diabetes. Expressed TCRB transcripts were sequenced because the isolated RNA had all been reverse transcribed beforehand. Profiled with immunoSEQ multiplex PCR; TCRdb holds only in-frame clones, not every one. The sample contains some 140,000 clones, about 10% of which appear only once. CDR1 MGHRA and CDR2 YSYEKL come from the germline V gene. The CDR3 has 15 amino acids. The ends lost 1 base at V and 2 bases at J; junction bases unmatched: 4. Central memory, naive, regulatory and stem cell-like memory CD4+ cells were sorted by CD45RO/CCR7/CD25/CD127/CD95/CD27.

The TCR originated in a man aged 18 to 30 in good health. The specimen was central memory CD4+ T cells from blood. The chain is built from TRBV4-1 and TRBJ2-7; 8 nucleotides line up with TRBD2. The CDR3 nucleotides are TGCGCCAGCAGCCAAGCAGCGGGGGAACCCTACGAGCAGTACTTC. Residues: CASSQAAGEPYEQYF.